The source of this T cell receptor gamma chain is a study of gamma-delta chains in newborns, infants, children. Study-wide background: Microbial exposure reportedly drives polyclonal innate γδ T cell expansion after birth.

Germline values: CDR1 VINAFY, CDR2 YDVSNSKD. The CDR3 consists of 11 residues. This clone appeared once. Different DNA sequences within this sample yield the same CDR3. TCRdb reprocessed the reads using CATT. The sample shows thousands of gamma-chain clones, 61% of them seen only once. The sequence derives from a child who was a newborn, infant or young child, either healthy, febrile or measles-vaccinated (not recorded which). Sequencing input: blood. No J gene was named, though the V gene is TRGV5. The CDR3 DNA follows: TGTGCCACCTGGGACAGGCGGAGGAAACTCTTC. Amino acids: CATWDRRRKLF.